This T cell receptor beta chain was observed in a study of T cells expressing NK-cell markers. Across the study: Sorted CD3+CD56-NKG2C+, CD3+CD56+NKG2C- and CD3+CD56+NKG2C+ T cells were the source of the TCR beta repertoires. Seropositivity for HCMV was found in most of the eight sequenced donors, with one seronegative. Study results and limitations: Of the CD8+ T cells in over five donors, roughly 1.0-7.0% belonged to dominant NKG2C+ clonotypes.

Germline values: CDR1 SGHTA, CDR2 FQGNSA. The CDR3 extends over 12 amino acids. TCR beta cDNA was made by 5'RACE template switching with UMIs. TCRdb re-called the 5' RACE reads, yielding one record per CDR3 amino acid sequence without DNA. This sample contains about 550,000 distinct CDR3 sequences. A note on this clonotype: Its matching antigen is unknown.

The receptor was derived from a man aged 18 to 29 in good health. Material: blood T cells: a sorted CD56 or NKG2C T cell subset, CD4+ or CD8+ T cells, or bulk PBMC T cells (not recorded which). V is TRBV7-2 and J is TRBJ2-1. CDR3 residues: CASSLEIGVKFF.